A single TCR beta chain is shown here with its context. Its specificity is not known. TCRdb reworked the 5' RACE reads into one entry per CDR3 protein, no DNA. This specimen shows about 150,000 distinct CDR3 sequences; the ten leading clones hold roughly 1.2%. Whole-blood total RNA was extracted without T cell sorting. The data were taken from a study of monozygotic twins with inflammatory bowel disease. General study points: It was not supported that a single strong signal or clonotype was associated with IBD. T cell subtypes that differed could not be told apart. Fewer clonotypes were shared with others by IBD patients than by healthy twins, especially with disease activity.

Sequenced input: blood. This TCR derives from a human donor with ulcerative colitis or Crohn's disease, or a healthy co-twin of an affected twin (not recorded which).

Here the CDR3 reads CASSGTDFYNSPLHF. The chain is built from TRBV28 and TRBJ1-6; TCRdb designates TRBD1, a call that cannot be tested without DNA. Looked up from germline, CDR1 is MDHEN and CDR2 is SYDVKM. This CDR3 is built from 15 residues.